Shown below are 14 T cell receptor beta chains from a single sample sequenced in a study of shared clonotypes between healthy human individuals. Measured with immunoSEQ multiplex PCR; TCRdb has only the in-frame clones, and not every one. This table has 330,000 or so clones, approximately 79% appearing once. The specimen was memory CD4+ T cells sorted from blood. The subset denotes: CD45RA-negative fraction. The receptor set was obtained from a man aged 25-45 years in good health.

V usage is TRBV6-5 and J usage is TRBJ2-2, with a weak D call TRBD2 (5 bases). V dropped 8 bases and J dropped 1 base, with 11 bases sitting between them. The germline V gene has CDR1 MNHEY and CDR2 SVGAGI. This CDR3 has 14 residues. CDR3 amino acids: CASGGSRNTGELFF. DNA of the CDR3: TGTGCCAGCGGCGGGTCCCGGAACACCGGGGAGCTGTTTTTT.

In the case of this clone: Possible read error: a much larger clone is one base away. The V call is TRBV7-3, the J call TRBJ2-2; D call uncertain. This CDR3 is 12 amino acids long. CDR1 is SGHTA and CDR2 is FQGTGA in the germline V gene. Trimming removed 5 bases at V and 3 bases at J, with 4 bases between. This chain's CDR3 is CASSPYTGELFF. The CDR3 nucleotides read TGTGCCAGCAGCCCGTACACCGGGGAGCTGTTTTTT. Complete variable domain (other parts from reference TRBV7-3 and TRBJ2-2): GAGVSQTPSNKVTEKGKYVELRCDPISGHTALYWYRQSLGQGPEFLIYFQGTGAADDSGLPNDRFFAVRPEGSVSTLKIQRTERGDSAVYLCASSPYTGELFFGEGSRLTVL.

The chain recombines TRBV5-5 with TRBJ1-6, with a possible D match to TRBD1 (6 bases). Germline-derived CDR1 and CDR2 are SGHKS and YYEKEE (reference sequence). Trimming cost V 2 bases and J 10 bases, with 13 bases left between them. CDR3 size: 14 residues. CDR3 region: CASSFGTFGSPLHF. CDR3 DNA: TGTGCCAGCAGCTTTGGGACATTTGGCTCACCCCTCCACTTT.

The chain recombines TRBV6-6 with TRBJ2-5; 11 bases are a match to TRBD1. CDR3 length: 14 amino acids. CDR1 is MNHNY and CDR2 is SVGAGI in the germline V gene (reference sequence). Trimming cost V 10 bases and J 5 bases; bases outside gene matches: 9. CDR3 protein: CATGQGAFRETQYF. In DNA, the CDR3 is TGTGCCACCGGACAGGGGGCGTTTAGGGAGACCCAGTACTTC.

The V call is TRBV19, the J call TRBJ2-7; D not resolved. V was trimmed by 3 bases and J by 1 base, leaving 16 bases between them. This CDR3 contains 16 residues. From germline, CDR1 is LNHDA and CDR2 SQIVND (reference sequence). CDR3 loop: CASSIFAGDPSYEQYF. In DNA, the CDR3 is TGTGCCAGTAGTATTTTTGCAGGAGACCCTTCCTACGAGCAGTACTTC.

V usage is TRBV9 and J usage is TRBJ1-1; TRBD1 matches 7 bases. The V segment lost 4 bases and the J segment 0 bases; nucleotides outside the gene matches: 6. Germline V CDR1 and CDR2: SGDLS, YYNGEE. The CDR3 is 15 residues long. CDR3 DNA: TGTGCCAGCAGCCCAGGGGGGGGCATGAACACTGAAGCTTTCTTT. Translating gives CASSPGGGMNTEAFF.

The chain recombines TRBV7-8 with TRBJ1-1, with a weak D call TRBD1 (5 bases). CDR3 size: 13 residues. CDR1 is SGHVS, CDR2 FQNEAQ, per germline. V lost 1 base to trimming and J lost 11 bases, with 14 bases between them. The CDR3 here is CASSLDFEGSAFF. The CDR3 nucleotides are TGTGCCAGCAGCTTAGATTTTGAGGGGTCGGCTTTCTTT.

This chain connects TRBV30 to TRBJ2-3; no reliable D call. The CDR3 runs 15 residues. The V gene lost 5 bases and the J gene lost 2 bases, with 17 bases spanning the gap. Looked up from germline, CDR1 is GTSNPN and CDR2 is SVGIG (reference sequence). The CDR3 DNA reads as TGTGCCTGGGGGCTACAATTGCATAACACAGATACGCAGTATTTT. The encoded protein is CAWGLQLHNTDTQYF.

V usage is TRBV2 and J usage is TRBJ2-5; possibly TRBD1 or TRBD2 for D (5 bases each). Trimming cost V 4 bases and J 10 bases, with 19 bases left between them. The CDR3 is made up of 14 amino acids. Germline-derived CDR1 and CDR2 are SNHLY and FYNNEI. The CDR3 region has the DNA TGTGCCAGCAGTGTTCTAACAGGATTAAGCGGCCAGTACTTC. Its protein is CASSVLTGLSGQYF.

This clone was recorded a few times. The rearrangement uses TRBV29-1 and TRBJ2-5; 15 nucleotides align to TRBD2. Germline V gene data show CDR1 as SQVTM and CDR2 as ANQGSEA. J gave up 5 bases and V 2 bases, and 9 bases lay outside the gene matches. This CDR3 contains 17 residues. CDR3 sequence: CSVESGGLAGGRETQYF. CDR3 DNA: TGCAGCGTTGAATCAGGAGGACTAGCGGGAGGGAGGGAGACCCAGTACTTC.

The CDR3 is CASSPQPRQPQHF. The DNA of the CDR3 is TGTGCCAGCAGTCCGCAGCCACGGCAGCCCCAGCATTTT. The rearrangement joins TRBV2 to TRBJ1-5; D not certain. Trimming left V 5 bases short and J 7 bases short, with 12 bases between. This CDR3 has 13 amino acids. Germline values: CDR1 SNHLY, CDR2 FYNNEI.

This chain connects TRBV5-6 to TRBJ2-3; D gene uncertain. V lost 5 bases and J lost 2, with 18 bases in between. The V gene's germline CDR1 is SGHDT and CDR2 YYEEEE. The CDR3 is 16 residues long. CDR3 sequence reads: CASRPGLYGFTDTQYF. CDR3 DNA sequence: TGTGCCAGCAGACCCGGGTTGTACGGCTTCACAGATACGCAGTATTTT.

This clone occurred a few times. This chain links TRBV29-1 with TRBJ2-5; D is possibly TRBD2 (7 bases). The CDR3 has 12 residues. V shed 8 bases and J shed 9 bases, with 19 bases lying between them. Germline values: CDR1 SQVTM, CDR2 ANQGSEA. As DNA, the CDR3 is TGCAGCCAACGGGGGGCCTCGTCGGCCCAGTACTTC. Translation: CSQRGASSAQYF.

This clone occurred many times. Here the CDR3 reads CASSQGLGQYF. As DNA, the CDR3 is TGTGCCAGCAGTCAGGGGCTTGGGCAGTACTTC. The chain recombines TRBV14 with TRBJ2-7; D perhaps matches TRBD1 (6 bases). The CDR3 totals 11 residues. V was pared by 6 bases and J by 9 bases, with 12 bases between. CDR1 and CDR2 (germline): SGHDN, FVKESK.